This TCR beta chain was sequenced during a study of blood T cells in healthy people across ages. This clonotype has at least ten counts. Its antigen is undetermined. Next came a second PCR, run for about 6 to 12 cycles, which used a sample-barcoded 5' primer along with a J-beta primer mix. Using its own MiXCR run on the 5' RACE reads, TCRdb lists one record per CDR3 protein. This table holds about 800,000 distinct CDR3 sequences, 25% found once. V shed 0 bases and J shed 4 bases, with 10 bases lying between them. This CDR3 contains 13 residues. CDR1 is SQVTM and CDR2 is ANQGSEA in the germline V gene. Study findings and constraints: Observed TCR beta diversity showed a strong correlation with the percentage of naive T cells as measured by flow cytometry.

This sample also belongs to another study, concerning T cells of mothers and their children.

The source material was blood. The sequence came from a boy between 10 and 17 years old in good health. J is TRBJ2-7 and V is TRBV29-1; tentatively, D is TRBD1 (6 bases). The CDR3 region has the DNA TGCAGCGTTGAAGAGGGGGCCTCATACGAGCAGTACTTC. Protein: CSVEEGASYEQYF.